Presented here are 30 T cell receptor beta chains from one specimen sequenced in a study of beta chain features in type 1 diabetes. General study results and limits: Among patients with Type 1 diabetes, TCRB CDR3s were moderately but significantly shorter in every one of the four CD4+ subsets.

Their antigens are not known. Sequencing targeted expressed TCRB transcripts, as all isolated RNA had been reverse transcribed. TCRdb's table, derived via immunoSEQ multiplex PCR, lists solely in-frame clones and lacks some. The sample includes 500,000 to 850,000 clones, more than 13% seen only once; the top ten take 0.03% to 0.04%. The source material was naive CD4+ T cells from blood. These receptors all stem from a man younger than 35 with type 1 diabetes.

The chain is built from TRBV7-2 and TRBJ2-5; D might be TRBD1 (5 bases). The germline CDR1 and CDR2 sequences are SGHTA and FQGNSA. Deletions cut 2 bases from V and 6 bases from J, with 10 bases between. CDR3 size: 13 residues. The CDR3 nucleotides are TGTGCCAGCAGCTTACCAGGGTTGAAGACCCAGTACTTC. Its protein is CASSLPGLKTQYF.

This clone was observed a few times. V usage is TRBV29-1 and J usage is TRBJ2-2; 7 bases align to TRBD1. V lost 7 bases, J lost 8 bases, and 10 bases stayed unmatched. Germline V gene data show CDR1 as SQVTM and CDR2 as ANQGSEA. This CDR3 is built from 13 residues. CDR3 sequence: CSAGDSLGGELFF. In DNA, the CDR3 is TGCAGCGCCGGGGACAGCCTAGGTGGGGAGCTGTTTTTT.

The chain joins TRBV5-4 to TRBJ2-5; TRBD1 matches 8 bases. V lost 5 bases and J lost 5; bases outside the gene matches: 14. CDR3 length: 16 amino acids. In germline, CDR1 is SGHNT, CDR2 YYREEE (reference sequence). This chain's CDR3 is CASSIGGQGARETQYF. In nucleotides, the CDR3 is TGTGCCAGCAGTATTGGGGGTCAGGGGGCCCGGGAGACCCAGTACTTC.

This clone was found a few times. The genes are TRBV28 and TRBJ2-5; D call uncertain. Trimming cost V 6 bases and J 2 bases, with 7 bases left between them. This CDR3 contains 12 residues. Germline V gives CDR1 MDHEN, CDR2 SYDVKM. CDR3 protein: CASRATQETQYF. The CDR3 coding sequence is TGTGCCAGCAGGGCTACACAAGAGACCCAGTACTTC.

Only a few counts were recorded for this clone. The V and J genes are TRBV29-1 and TRBJ1-2, with TRBD1 as a possible D gene (5 bases). This CDR3 contains 12 residues. Germline CDR1 SQVTM, CDR2 ANQGSEA. Trimming removed 4 bases from V and 8 bases from J, with 14 bases in between. CDR3 amino acids: CSVGDLGEGYTF. In nucleotides, the CDR3 is TGCAGCGTTGGGGATTTAGGGGAGGGCTACACCTTC.

About this clone itself: One junction end does not reproduce the germline sequence, and a read error may be involved. The chain combines TRBV28 with TRBJ1-2; possible D gene TRBD1, 6 bases. This CDR3 is built from 13 residues. Germline lookup yields CDR1 MDHEN and CDR2 SYDVKM. DNA for the CDR3: TGTGCCAGCAGCTTATCCTCCACAGGGAGCTACACCTTC. This sequence encodes CASSLSSTGSYTF.

This clone has more than one count but fewer than ten. CDR3 sequence: CASSLRSFF. The CDR3 region has the DNA TGTGCCAGCAGCCTTCGGTCTTTCTTT. The chain carries TRBV21-1 and TRBJ1-1. TRBV21-1 is an annotated pseudogene. The CDR3 runs 9 residues.

V is TRBV7-2 and J is TRBJ1-1; no clear D. The CDR3 is 13 amino acids. The V end was cut by 2 bases, the J end by 4 bases, with 8 bases between. The germline gives CDR1 SGHTA, CDR2 FQGNSA. The CDR3 bases are TGTGCCAGCAGCTTATCCGGGTTCACTGAAGCTTTCTTT. Translated, it gives CASSLSGFTEAFF. The whole variable domain, remainder taken from reference TRBV7-2 and TRBJ1-1, is GAGVSQSPSNKVTEKGKDVELRCDPISGHTALYWYRQSLGQGLEFLIYFQGNSAPDKSGLPSDRFSAERTGGSVSTLTIQRTQQEDSAVYLCASSLSGFTEAFFGQGTRLTVV.

This clone came up a few times. Here the CDR3 DNA reads TGTGCCAGCAGCTTCCCAGGGCGGAACACTGAAGCTTTCTTT. Translating it yields CASSFPGRNTEAFF. The J gene is TRBJ1-1, the V gene TRBV7-2, with a weak D call TRBD1 (5 bases). The germline CDR1 and CDR2 sequences are SGHTA and FQGNSA. The CDR3 has 14 residues. V was clipped by 3 bases and J by 1 base, with 9 bases between them.

This clone was counted a few times. The gene calls are TRBV29-1 and TRBJ2-4, with 7 bases that match TRBD1. The CDR3 is made up of 13 amino acids. Germline V gene lookup returns CDR1 SQVTM and CDR2 ANQGSEA. Germline trimming cut 5 bases from V and 8 bases from J; bases unmatched to any gene: 9. CDR3 sequence reads: CSVLPTGSDIQYF. Written as DNA, the CDR3 is TGCAGCGTTCTTCCGACAGGGTCGGACATTCAGTACTTC.

This sequence joins TRBV6-5 and TRBJ1-2; D is possibly TRBD1 (5 bases). CDR1 is MNHEY and CDR2 is SVGAGI in the germline V gene. This CDR3 comprises 15 residues. The V and J ends lost 8 bases and 4 bases respectively, with 20 bases between them. As DNA, the CDR3 is TGTGCCAGCGGGGAAGGGGCCTATGCCTTCTATGGCTACACCTTC. Its protein product is CASGEGAYAFYGYTF.

In this sample, this clone turned up a few times. CDR3 DNA sequence: TGTGCCAGCAGCTCCACTAGCGGGACCGTTTCGGAGCAGTACTTC. As protein: CASSSTSGTVSEQYF. The V and J genes are TRBV5-4 and TRBJ2-7, with TRBD2 matching 10 bases. Germline V gives CDR1 SGHNT, CDR2 YYREEE (reference sequence). Trimming removed 3 bases from V and 7 bases from J; junction bases left unmatched: 10. The CDR3 covers 15 residues.

Only a few counts were recorded for this clone. V usage is TRBV30 and J usage is TRBJ2-7; D ambiguous. The CDR3 is 10 residues long. Germline V gene lookup returns CDR1 GTSNPN and CDR2 SVGIG (reference sequence). V lost 4 bases, J lost 3 bases, and 4 bases lay in between. The CDR3 spells CAWIGYEQYF. Written as DNA, the CDR3 is TGTGCCTGGATCGGCTACGAGCAGTACTTC.

The rearrangement uses TRBV5-1 and TRBJ2-5, with TRBD2 matching over 11 bases. CDR3 length equals 15 residues. The germline CDR1 and CDR2 sequences are SGHRS and YFSETQ. V lost 4 bases, J lost 1 base, and 3 bases stayed unmatched. The CDR3 nucleotides are TGCGCCAGCAGCCGACTAGCGGGGATCCAAGAGACCCAGTACTTC. It encodes CASSRLAGIQETQYF.

This sequence joins TRBV5-4 and TRBJ2-5, with D tentatively TRBD1 (6 bases). V lost 1 base to trimming and J lost 5 bases, with 12 bases between them. Germline V lookup: CDR1 SGHNT, CDR2 YYREEE (reference sequence). This CDR3 is 14 amino acids long. CDR3 region: CASSLFGGRETQYF. The CDR3 DNA is TGTGCCAGCAGCTTGTTTGGGGGCAGGGAGACCCAGTACTTC.

The chain joins TRBV7-9 to TRBJ2-1; 10 nucleotides line up with TRBD2. The CDR3 sequence is 14 residues long. The germline V gene encodes CDR1 SEHNR and CDR2 FQNEAQ (reference sequence). J lost 6 bases, V lost 7 bases, and 6 bases had no gene match. Here the CDR3 DNA reads TGTGCCAGCAAGGAGCTAGCGGGAGTCAATGAGCAGTTCTTC. Translation gives CASKELAGVNEQFF.

This clone was seen more than once but under ten times. This chain connects TRBV6-1 to TRBJ2-5; perhaps TRBD2 as D (6 bases). The ends were cut back, 0 bases at V and 1 base at J, with 9 bases in the middle. The CDR3 has 15 residues. The germline V gene encodes CDR1 MNHNS and CDR2 SASEGT. CDR3 sequence reads: CASSEAGAGQETQYF. In DNA form, the CDR3 reads TGTGCCAGCAGTGAAGCAGGAGCGGGCCAAGAGACCCAGTACTTC.

This chain connects TRBV29-1 to TRBJ2-1; tentatively, D is TRBD1 (5 bases). This CDR3 region has 13 residues. With 2 bases removed from V and 10 bases from J, the gap between germline ends came to 15 bases. Germline V gene sequence: CDR1 SQVTM, CDR2 ANQGSEA. The CDR3 sequence: CSVERVQVNEQFF. The CDR3 bases are TGCAGCGTTGAAAGGGTACAGGTGAACGAGCAGTTCTTC.

This clone was seen only a few times. Other DNA sequences from this sample encode an identical CDR3 as well. The genes are TRBV5-1 and TRBJ2-6; weak D call: TRBD1 (5 bases). The CDR3 consists of 15 residues. The V end was cut by 3 bases, the J end by 1 base, with 8 bases between. Germline CDR1 is SGHRS and CDR2 is YFSETQ. CDR3 protein: CASSSTGSGANVLTF. The DNA of the CDR3 is TGCGCCAGCAGCTCAACAGGATCTGGGGCCAACGTCCTGACTTTC.

This clone was counted only a few times. V and J are TRBV11-2 and TRBJ1-5; weak D call: TRBD1 (5 bases). Germline lookup yields CDR1 SGHAT and CDR2 FQNNGV. This CDR3 region has 13 residues. V lost 5 bases and J lost 4, with 9 bases in between. The CDR3 nucleotides are TGTGCCAGCAGCCGGGGACCGAATCAGCCCCAGCATTTT. Translating it yields CASSRGPNQPQHF. Based on the CDR3 plus reference TRBV11-2 and TRBJ1-5, the full variable domain is EAGVAQSPRYKIIEKRQSVAFWCNPISGHATLYWYQQILGQGPKLLIQFQNNGVVDDSQLPKDRFSAERLKGVDSTLKIQPAKLEDSAVYLCASSRGPNQPQHFGDGTRLSIL.

This clone was detected only a few times. This sequence joins TRBV10-3 and TRBJ2-3; 7 positions agree with TRBD2. V was clipped by 10 bases and J by 3 bases; unmatched bases: 16. The CDR3 loop spans 16 amino acids. From germline, CDR1 is ENHRY and CDR2 SYGVKD. This CDR3 is CATDRAGSGATDTQYF. CDR3 in DNA: TGTGCCACAGACAGAGCGGGGTCCGGGGCAACAGATACGCAGTATTTT.

The gene calls are TRBV7-2 and TRBJ2-7; D unclear. The CDR3 has 12 residues. V was pared by 5 bases and J by 9 bases, with 14 bases between. Germline V lookup: CDR1 SGHTA, CDR2 FQGNSA. The CDR3 DNA follows: TGTGCCAGCAGCCCCGCTGGGCTCGGGCAGTACTTC. Translation: CASSPAGLGQYF.

The chain uses TRBV7-9 and TRBJ1-2, with D hard to call. The CDR3 extends over 12 amino acids. V lost 5 bases and J lost 4, with 8 bases in between. CDR1 and CDR2 from the germline V gene are SEHNR and FQNEAQ (reference sequence). Here the CDR3 reads CASSPRSYGYTF. The CDR3 coding sequence is TGTGCCAGCAGCCCTCGCAGCTATGGCTACACCTTC.

This clone was observed a single time. This rearrangement joins TRBV7-8 to TRBJ1-1; TRBD1 matches 9 bases. Trimming at V came to 6 bases and at J to 8 bases, leaving 4 bases not matched to a gene. The CDR3 extends over 12 amino acids. CDR1 and CDR2 from the germline V gene are SGHVS and FQNEAQ. The CDR3 is CASRPTGGEAFF. In nucleotides, the CDR3 is TGTGCCAGCAGACCCACAGGGGGCGAAGCTTTCTTT.

This chain connects TRBV7-6 to TRBJ2-1; D is perhaps TRBD2 (6 bases). CDR3 length equals 14 residues. Germline CDR1 reads SGHVS; CDR2 reads FNYEAQ. V was cut by 3 bases and J by 2 bases, with 8 bases left in between. The CDR3 sequence: CASSFSGTYNEQFF. The DNA of the CDR3 is TGTGCCAGCAGCTTTAGCGGTACCTACAATGAGCAGTTCTTC.

This clone was seen a handful of times. The chain combines TRBV2 with TRBJ2-5, with a weak D call TRBD2 (6 bases). CDR1 is SNHLY and CDR2 is FYNNEI in the germline V gene. V dropped 8 bases and J dropped 5 bases, with 6 bases sitting between them. The CDR3 contains 10 residues. The CDR3 sequence: CASGGETQYF. In DNA form, the CDR3 reads TGTGCCAGCGGGGGGGAGACCCAGTACTTC.

This clone was counted a few times. V usage is TRBV2 and J usage is TRBJ2-2, with a tentative D call TRBD2 (6 bases). V shed 7 bases and J shed 1 base, with 13 bases lying between them. This CDR3 has 15 amino acids. The germline gives CDR1 SNHLY, CDR2 FYNNEI. In DNA form, the CDR3 reads TGTGCCAGCAAGGAGCGGGCCTTGAACACCGGGGAGCTGTTTTTT. It translates to CASKERALNTGELFF.

This clone was detected a few times. This sequence joins TRBV25-1 and TRBJ2-7; 12 bases map to TRBD2. The CDR3 consists of 18 residues. V shed 4 bases and J 2 bases; nucleotides not matched to a gene: 12. Germline CDR1 and CDR2: MGHDK and SYGVNS. This CDR3 is CASSASSGTSGRAYEQYF. The CDR3, as DNA: TGTGCCAGCAGTGCTTCATCCGGGACTAGCGGGCGGGCCTACGAGCAGTACTTC.

This clone has more than one count but fewer than ten. This chain joins TRBV5-1 and TRBJ2-7; 9 nucleotides agree with TRBD1. The germline V gene has CDR1 SGHRS and CDR2 YFSETQ. The CDR3 length is 16 residues. J was trimmed by 2 bases and V by 3 bases; bases with no gene match: 9. In DNA, the CDR3 is TGCGCCAGCAGCTGGGGACAGGGACGGGTAACCTACGAGCAGTACTTC. Encoded protein: CASSWGQGRVTYEQYF.

V usage is TRBV4-2 and J usage is TRBJ1-1, with D possibly being TRBD1 (6 bases). CDR1 is LGHNA and CDR2 is YNFKEQ in the germline V gene. With 5 bases removed from V and 1 base from J, the gap between germline ends came to 14 bases. CDR3 size: 15 residues. The DNA for the CDR3 is TGTGCCAGCAGCTCAGGAGGGGGATCGAACACTGAAGCTTTCTTT. It is translated as CASSSGGGSNTEAFF.